This TCR beta chain was recorded in a study of T cell responses to AZD1222 COVID-19 vaccine. Broader study findings: There were vaccine-associated CD4 TCRs across spike, dominant at 160-218 and 743-854. Two AZD1222 doses significantly raised spike-specific TCR breadth and depth over controls. Donors were mostly white British, more females; clonal diversity possibly underestimated.

To note about this clone: No antigen is known for it.

Clones were read by immunoSEQ multiplex PCR, and TCRdb kept only the in-frame ones, dropping some. The sample shows 150,000 or so clones, more than 85% of them seen only once. This CDR3 is 16 amino acids long. With 10 bases removed from V and 0 bases from J, the gap between germline ends came to 21 bases. CDR1 and CDR2 from the germline V gene are MNHNY and SVGAGI (reference sequence). Sequencing was performed on peripheral blood, taken on day 0 of AZD1222 vaccination. This receptor was taken from an adult in good health. This chain uses TRBV6-6 with TRBJ1-1; D remains ambiguous. The CDR3 loop is CATESRGSSMNTEAFF. The CDR3 nucleotides read TGTGCCACCGAATCTCGCGGGTCCTCCATGAACACTGAAGCTTTCTTT.